Reported below is one T cell receptor (beta chain). Its antigen is still unknown. The data were produced by immunoSEQ multiplex PCR, yet TCRdb's version contains in-frame clones alone and is incomplete. The repertoire holds fewer than 55,000 clones, with about 80% as singletons. The sample is drawn from a study of radiation and T cells in renal cell carcinoma. Study-wide findings and caveats: Top tumor clonotypes rose in blood 2 weeks post-radiation, then contracted.

Stated time point: blood 2 weeks post-SBRT. Treatment indicated: 15 Gy SBRT to primary tumor, nephrectomy 4 weeks later. The tumor was a clear cell renal cell carcinoma. The TCR comes from a woman in her 70s with renal cell carcinoma. The source was blood, collected from a patient whose treatment included radiotherapy and nephrectomy.

The CDR3 loop is CASSEYQVEQFF. The CDR3 DNA reads TGTGCCAGCAGTGAATACCAGGTCGAGCAGTTCTTC. This rearrangement joins TRBV2 to TRBJ2-1; D not resolved. V was clipped by 2 bases and J by 10 bases, with 9 bases between them. The CDR3 length is 12 residues. Germline CDR1 reads SNHLY; CDR2 reads FYNNEI.